The 10 T cell receptor beta chains listed next were all sequenced from one sample in a study of cytomegalovirus exposure and HLA in healthy donors. PCR primers comprised 60 Vbeta and 13 Jbeta primers. TCRdb's copy holds only in-frame clones and misses some; the assay was immunoSEQ multiplex PCR. The sample has 150,000 to 200,000 clones, more than 65% seen once; the top ten hold 3% to 4.5%. Sample: PBMCs. The receptors come from a man between 50 and 59 years old in good health and CMV-seronegative.

As DNA, the CDR3 is TGTGCCAGCAGTGGGACAGGACCTTTGAACACTGAAGCTTTCTTT. As protein: CASSGTGPLNTEAFF. This chain joins TRBV6-5 and TRBJ1-1; 8 nucleotides match TRBD1. In germline, CDR1 is MNHEY, CDR2 SVGAGI. This CDR3 comprises 15 residues. The junction had 5 bases not matched to a gene; V was cut back by 5 bases and J by 0 bases.

The DNA of the CDR3 is TGTGCCAGCAGCTCAGGGACAGGGGGCTTCCGAGAGACCCAGTACTTC. Its translation: CASSSGTGGFRETQYF. The rearrangement uses TRBV7-9 and TRBJ2-5, with 12 bases fitting TRBD1. This CDR3 is 16 amino acids long. The V and J ends lost 4 bases and 4 bases, in that order; junction bases with no gene match: 7. From germline, CDR1 is SEHNR and CDR2 FQNEAQ (reference sequence). Supplemented by reference TRBV7-9 and TRBJ2-5, the full variable domain reads DTGVSQNPRHKITKRGQNVTFRCDPISEHNRLYWYRQTLGQGPEFLTYFQNEAQLEKSRLLSDRFSAERPKGSFSTLEIQRTEQGDSAMYLCASSSGTGGFRETQYFGPGTRLLVL.

The chain couples TRBV27 to TRBJ1-2; 9 bases are shared with TRBD1. CDR1 MNHEY and CDR2 SMNVEV come from the germline V gene (reference sequence). Germline trimming cut 3 bases from V and 6 bases from J; bases unmatched to any gene: 5. CDR3 size: 14 residues. In DNA, the CDR3 is TGTGCCAGCAGTTTTTCTGGGACAGGGAATGGCTACACCTTC. As protein: CASSFSGTGNGYTF.

The chain combines TRBV2 with TRBJ2-2; TRBD1 matches at 10 bases. CDR1 is SNHLY and CDR2 is FYNNEI in the germline V gene. V gave up 7 bases and J gave up 5 bases; unmatched junction bases: 10. The CDR3 contains 16 residues. The CDR3 spells CASIPPDRGTTGELFF. In DNA, the CDR3 is TGTGCCAGCATCCCCCCGGACAGGGGGACTACCGGGGAGCTGTTTTTT. Drawing the rest from reference TRBV2 and TRBJ2-2, the complete variable domain is EPEVTQTPSHQVTQMGQEVILRCVPISNHLYFYWYRQILGQKVEFLVSFYNNEISEKSEIFDDQFSVERPDGSNFTLKIRSTKLEDSAMYFCASIPPDRGTTGELFFGEGSRLTVL.

This CDR3 reads CASSLDSVWNEKLFF. The CDR3 coding sequence is TGTGCCAGCAGCTTGGACAGTGTGTGGAATGAAAAACTGTTTTTT. V usage is TRBV5-6 and J usage is TRBJ1-4; no clear D. The CDR3 totals 15 residues. The V end was cut by 0 bases, the J end by 5 bases, with 11 bases between. Germline lookup yields CDR1 SGHDT and CDR2 YYEEEE.

V usage is TRBV7-2 and J usage is TRBJ2-3; 12 nucleotides agree with TRBD2. Germline-derived CDR1 and CDR2 are SGHTA and FQGNSA. The CDR3 is made up of 15 amino acids. After removal of 5 bases from V and 7 bases from J, the junction contained 7 bases not matched to a gene. For the CDR3, the DNA is TGTGCCAGCAGCCACCTAGCGGGGGGGCTAAATACGCAGTATTTT. Its protein is CASSHLAGGLNTQYF.

The V gene is TRBV6-1, the J gene TRBJ2-7; TRBD1 aligns across 8 bases. The CDR3 contains 16 residues. CDR1 is MNHNS and CDR2 is SASEGT in the germline V gene. J gave up 4 bases and V 0 bases, and 8 bases lay outside the gene matches. In DNA, the CDR3 is TGTGCCAGCAGTGAAGCCGGACAGGGAGGTGGTTACGAGCAGTACTTC. Protein sequence: CASSEAGQGGGYEQYF.

The J gene is TRBJ2-7, the V gene TRBV19, with TRBD1 as a possible D gene (7 bases). V was clipped by 6 bases and J by 2 bases, with 17 bases between them. CDR1 and CDR2 (germline): LNHDA, SQIVND (reference sequence). CDR3 length: 15 amino acids. CDR3 coding DNA: TGTGCCAGTAGCAGGAGGGGGCGCGTCCCCTACGAGCAGTACTTC. Its protein is CASSRRGRVPYEQYF.

This clone was counted a single time. V gene TRBV7-2 combines with J gene TRBJ2-7, with a possible D match to TRBD2 (6 bases). Germline loops: CDR1 SGHTA, CDR2 FQGNSA. The CDR3 loop spans 15 amino acids. V was cut by 2 bases and J by 6 bases, with 17 bases left in between. The CDR3 DNA is TGTGCCAGCAGCTTACGCGGCGGAGGGGCAGGCGAGCAGTACTTC. Translation: CASSLRGGGAGEQYF.

J is TRBJ1-1 and V is TRBV14; D possibly corresponds to TRBD1 (5 bases). This CDR3 region has 16 residues. V lost 2 bases and J lost 4, with 17 bases in between. Per the germline V gene, CDR1 is SGHDN and CDR2 is FVKESK. The CDR3 nucleotides read TGTGCCAGCAGCCAAAGGAGTACAGGAGGGAGCACTGAAGCTTTCTTT. It is translated as CASSQRSTGGSTEAFF.